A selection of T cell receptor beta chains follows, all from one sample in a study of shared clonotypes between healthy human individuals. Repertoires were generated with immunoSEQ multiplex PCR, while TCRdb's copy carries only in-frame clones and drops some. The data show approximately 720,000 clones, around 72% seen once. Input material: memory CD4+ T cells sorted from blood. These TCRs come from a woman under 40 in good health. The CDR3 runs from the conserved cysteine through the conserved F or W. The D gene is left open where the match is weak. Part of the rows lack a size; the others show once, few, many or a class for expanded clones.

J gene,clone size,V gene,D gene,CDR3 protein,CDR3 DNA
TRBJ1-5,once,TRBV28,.,CASSHRSGPQPQHF,TGTGCCAGCAGCCATAGATCGGGACCTCAGCCCCAGCATTTT
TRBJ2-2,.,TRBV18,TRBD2,CASSLGLANTGELFF,TGTGCCAGCTCACTCGGACTAGCCAACACCGGGGAGCTGTTTTTT
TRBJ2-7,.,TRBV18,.,CASSPEDSSYEQYF,TGTGCCAGCTCACCAGAGGACAGCTCCTACGAGCAGTACTTC
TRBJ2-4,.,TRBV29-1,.,CSVDKGKNIQYF,TGCAGCGTTGATAAGGGCAAAAACATTCAGTACTTC
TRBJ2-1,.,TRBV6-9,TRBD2,CASSYSGLAGYNEQFF,TGTGCCAGCAGTTATTCGGGACTAGCGGGGTACAATGAGCAGTTCTTC
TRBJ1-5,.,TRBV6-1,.,CASLPVGGSQPQHF,TGTGCCAGCCTTCCCGTCGGCGGGAGTCAGCCCCAGCATTTT
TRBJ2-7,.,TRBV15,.,CATSRVLGPKSSYEQYF,TGTGCCACCAGCAGAGTCCTGGGGCCCAAAAGCTCCTACGAGCAGTACTTC
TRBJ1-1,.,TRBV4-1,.,CASSQPSGGKVTEAFF,TGCGCCAGCAGCCAACCCTCGGGGGGGAAGGTCACTGAAGCTTTCTTT
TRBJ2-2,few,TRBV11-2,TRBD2,CASSRTTSGRVGSTGELFF,TGTGCCAGCAGCCGAACGACTAGCGGGAGGGTGGGGAGCACCGGGGAGCTGTTTTTT
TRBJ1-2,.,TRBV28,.,CASGGGYTF,TGTGCCAGCGGTGGCGGCTACACCTTC
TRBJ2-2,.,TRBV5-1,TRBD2,CASSITSGRDTGELFF,TGCGCCAGCAGCATAACTAGCGGGAGGGACACCGGGGAGCTGTTTTTT
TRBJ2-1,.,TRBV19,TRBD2,CASSEGRSPSGSGQFF,TGTGCCAGTAGTGAGGGAAGGAGTCCCAGCGGGAGCGGGCAGTTCTTC
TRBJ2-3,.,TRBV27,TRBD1,CASSLAGQGWDTQYF,TGTGCCAGCAGTTTGGCAGGACAGGGTTGGGATACGCAGTATTTT
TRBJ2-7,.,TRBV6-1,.,CASSGLYASYEQYF,TGTGCCAGCAGTGGACTATACGCATCCTACGAGCAGTACTTC
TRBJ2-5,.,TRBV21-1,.,CASSKEQGLNQETQYF,TGTGCCAGCAGCAAAGAACAGGGGCTTAATCAAGAGACCCAGTACTTC
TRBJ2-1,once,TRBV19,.,CASTSRESSYNEQFF,TGTGCCAGTACCAGTCGGGAGTCTTCCTACAATGAGCAGTTCTTC
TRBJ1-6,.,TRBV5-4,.,CASSLASGPDNSPLHF,TGTGCCAGCAGCTTGGCCTCAGGCCCCGATAATTCACCCCTCCACTTT
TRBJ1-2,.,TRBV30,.,CAWVTEIYGYTF,TGTGCCTGGGTGACAGAGATCTATGGCTACACCTTC
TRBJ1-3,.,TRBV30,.,CAWSIQGGSGNTIYF,TGTGCCTGGTCGATTCAGGGTGGGTCTGGAAACACCATATATTTT
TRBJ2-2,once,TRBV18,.,CASSPTEITGELFF,TGTGCCAGCTCACCGACAGAGATCACCGGGGAGCTGTTTTTT
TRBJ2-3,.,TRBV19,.,CASSTRQGLTDTQYF,TGTGCCAGTAGTACTCGACAGGGACTCACAGATACGCAGTATTTT
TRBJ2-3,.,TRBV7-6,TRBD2,CASRLTSDPISDTQYF,TGTGCCAGCAGGCTTACTAGCGACCCTATCTCAGATACGCAGTATTTT
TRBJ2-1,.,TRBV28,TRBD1,CASTSRHHRGLYNEQFF,TGTGCCAGCACAAGCCGCCACCACAGGGGGCTCTACAATGAGCAGTTCTTC
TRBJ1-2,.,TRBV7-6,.,CASSLAGESGYTF,TGTGCCAGCAGCTTAGCTGGGGAGTCTGGCTACACCTTC
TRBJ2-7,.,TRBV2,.,CASSPSGAQRYEQYF,TGTGCCAGCAGCCCCTCGGGCGCACAAAGGTACGAGCAGTACTTC
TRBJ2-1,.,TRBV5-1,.,CASSLENEQFF,TGCGCCAGCAGCCTAGAAAATGAGCAGTTCTTC
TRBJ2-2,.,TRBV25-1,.,CASSESRVGGTGELFF,TGTGCCAGCAGTGAATCGAGGGTAGGGGGCACCGGGGAGCTGTTTTTT
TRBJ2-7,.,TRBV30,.,CAWSGPSGLSYEQYF,TGTGCCTGGAGTGGGCCGTCAGGTCTCTCCTACGAGCAGTACTTC
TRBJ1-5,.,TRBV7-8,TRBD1,CASSLADRGLNQPQHF,TGTGCCAGCAGCTTAGCGGACAGGGGGCTGAATCAGCCCCAGCATTTT
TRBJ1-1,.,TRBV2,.,CASTGRQNTEAFF,TGTGCCAGCACAGGGAGGCAGAACACTGAAGCTTTCTTT
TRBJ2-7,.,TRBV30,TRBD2,CAWKGDYGGKQYF,TGTGCCTGGAAAGGGGACTACGGGGGTAAGCAGTACTTC
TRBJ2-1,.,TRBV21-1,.,CASSLRLGLVYEQFF,TGTGCCAGCAGCTTAAGGTTGGGACTAGTATATGAGCAGTTCTTC
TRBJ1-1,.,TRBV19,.,CASSIQGNTEAFF,TGTGCCAGTAGTATTCAGGGCAACACTGAAGCTTTCTTT
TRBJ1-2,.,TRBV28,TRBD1,CASRPAGTGAYGYTF,TGTGCCAGCAGACCTGCCGGGACAGGGGCCTATGGCTACACCTTC
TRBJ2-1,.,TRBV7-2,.,CASSLGALTYNEQFF,TGTGCCAGCAGCTTAGGGGCCTTAACCTACAATGAGCAGTTCTTC
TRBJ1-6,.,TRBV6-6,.,CASSYSSYRNNSPLHF,TGTGCCAGCAGTTACTCGTCGTACAGGAATAATTCACCCCTCCACTTT
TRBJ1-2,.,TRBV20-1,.,CSAFTQYGYTF,TGCAGTGCTTTTACCCAATATGGCTACACCTTC
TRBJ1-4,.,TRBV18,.,CASSQTATNEKLFF,TGTGCCAGCTCACAGACGGCAACTAATGAAAAACTGTTTTTT
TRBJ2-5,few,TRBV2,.,CASSATETQYF,TGTGCCAGCAGCGCGACAGAAACCCAGTACTTC
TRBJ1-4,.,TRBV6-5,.,CASSPEGTNEKLFF,TGTGCCAGCAGCCCCGAAGGAACGAATGAAAAACTGTTTTTT